One T cell receptor (beta chain) is described in this entry. Generated by immunoSEQ multiplex PCR, the TCRdb table keeps only in-frame clones and is missing some. The sample consists of fewer than 45,000 clones, around 93% of them appearing once. This record belongs to a study of control samples from healthy donors and cancer patients. The CDR3 has 14 residues. J was trimmed by 7 bases and V by 7 bases; bases with no gene match: 9. The V gene's germline CDR1 is LNHDA and CDR2 SQIVND (reference sequence). The chain carries TRBV19 and TRBJ2-2; 7 bases map to TRBD1. This TCR came from a woman aged 40 to 50 with head and neck cancer. The sequenced material came from PBMCs. CDR3 protein: CASTGQAKVGELFF. DNA of the CDR3: TGTGCCAGTACCGGACAGGCCAAGGTCGGGGAGCTGTTTTTT.